This entry is about one T cell receptor (beta chain). TCRdb keeps only in-frame clones here, not all; method: immunoSEQ multiplex PCR. The table includes 330,000 or so clones, roughly 70% detected once. The data derive from a study of shared clonotypes between healthy human individuals. There are 14 residues in the CDR3. Trimming cost V 6 bases and J 2 bases, with 17 bases left between them. The germline V gene has CDR1 SQVTM and CDR2 ANQGSEA. Sequenced material: memory CD4+ T cells sorted from blood. Subset noted: CD45RA-negative fraction. The clonotype comes from a man aged 25 to 40 in good health. V is TRBV29-1 and J is TRBJ2-7; TRBD2 might be the D (6 bases). The CDR3 DNA reads TGCAGCGTAGTATCAGGCGGAGGGCCCTACGAGCAGTACTTC. Amino acid sequence: CSVVSGGGPYEQYF.